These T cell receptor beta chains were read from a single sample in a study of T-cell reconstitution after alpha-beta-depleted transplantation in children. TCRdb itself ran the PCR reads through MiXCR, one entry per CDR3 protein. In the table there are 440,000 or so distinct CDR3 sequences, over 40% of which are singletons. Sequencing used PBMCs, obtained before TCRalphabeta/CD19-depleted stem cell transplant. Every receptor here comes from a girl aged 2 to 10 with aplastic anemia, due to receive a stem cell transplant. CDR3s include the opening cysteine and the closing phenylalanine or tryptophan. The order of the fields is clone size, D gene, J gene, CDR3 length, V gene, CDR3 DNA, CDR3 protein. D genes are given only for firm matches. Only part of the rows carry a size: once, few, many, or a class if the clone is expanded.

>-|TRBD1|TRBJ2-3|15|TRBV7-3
TGTGCCAGCAGCTTGACAGGGACGGGCACAGATACGCAGTATTTT
CASSLTGTGTDTQYF
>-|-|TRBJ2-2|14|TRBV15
TGTGCCACCAGCCGGGCAGTATCCCCCGGGGAGCTGTTTTTT
CATSRAVSPGELFF
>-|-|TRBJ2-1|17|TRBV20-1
TGCAGTGCTAGAGTGGGGCCGGGGGCCAGCTCCTACAATGAGCAGTTCTTC
CSARVGPGASSYNEQFF
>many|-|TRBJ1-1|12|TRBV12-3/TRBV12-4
TGTGCCAGCAGTACCACCAACACTGAAGCTTTCTTT
CASSTTNTEAFF
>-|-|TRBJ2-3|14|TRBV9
TGTGCCAGCAGCGTCGAACAGTTCACAGATACGCAGTATTTT
CASSVEQFTDTQYF
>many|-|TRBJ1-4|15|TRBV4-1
TGCGCCAGCAGCGACGGACAGTTACTTAATGAAAAACTGTTTTTT
CASSDGQLLNEKLFF
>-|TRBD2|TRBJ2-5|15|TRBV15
TGTGCCACCAGCAGGTCGCCGGGGGGGTCGGAGACCCAGTACTTC
CATSRSPGGSETQYF
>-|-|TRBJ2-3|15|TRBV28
TGTGCCACCAGGCTTTCCGGTGGGGACACAGATACGCAGTATTTT
CATRLSGGDTDTQYF
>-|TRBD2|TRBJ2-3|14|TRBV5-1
TGCGCCAGCAGCGTCTCCACTAGCGGGGGACCGGGCTATTTT
CASSVSTSGGPGYF
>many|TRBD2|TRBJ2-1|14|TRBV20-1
TGCAGTGCCCTACGGGCGGGAGTTTGGGGTGAGCAGTTCTTC
CSALRAGVWGEQFF
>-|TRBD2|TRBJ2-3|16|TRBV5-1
TGCGCCAGCAGCTTGGCCGGGACTATGGGTACAGATACGCAGTATTTT
CASSLAGTMGTDTQYF
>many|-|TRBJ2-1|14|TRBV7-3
TGTGCCAGCAGCTTAGGGGTGTCAGGCAATGAGCAGTTCTTC
CASSLGVSGNEQFF
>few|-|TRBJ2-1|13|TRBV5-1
TGCGCCAGCAGCTTGGACGACTACAATGAGCAGTTCTTC
CASSLDDYNEQFF
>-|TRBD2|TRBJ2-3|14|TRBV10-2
TGCGCCAGCAGTACTAGCGGGGCCACAGATACGCAGTATTTT
CASSTSGATDTQYF
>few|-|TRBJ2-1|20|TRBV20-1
TGCAGTGCTAGAGTCTCCCGAGGGGAGAGGGTCTTAGCATCCTACAATGAGCAGTTCTTC
CSARVSRGERVLASYNEQFF
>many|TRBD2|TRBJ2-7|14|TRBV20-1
TGCAGTGCTAGTCTAGCGGGGGCCCCCTACGAGCAGTACTTC
CSASLAGAPYEQYF
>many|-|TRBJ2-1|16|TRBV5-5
TGTGCCAGCAGCTCAGGGGCGATTACCTTATACAATGAGCAGTTCTTC
CASSSGAITLYNEQFF
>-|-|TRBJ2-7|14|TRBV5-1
TGCGCCAGCAGCTTGGCTTCCAACTCCTACGAGCAGTACTTC
CASSLASNSYEQYF
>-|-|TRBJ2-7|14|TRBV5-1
TGCGCCAGCAGCTTCAGTCAGGCCGCCTACGAGCAGTACTTC
CASSFSQAAYEQYF
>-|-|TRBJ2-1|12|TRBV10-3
TGTGCCATCCGGGACTTCAGGGATGAGCAGTTCTTC
CAIRDFRDEQFF
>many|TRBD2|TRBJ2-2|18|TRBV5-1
TGCGCCAGCAGCTATGCCGCCGGGGTAGCGGGGAACACCGGGGAGCTGTTTTTT
CASSYAAGVAGNTGELFF